A single sample gave rise to the 24 T cell receptor beta chains below, sequenced in a study of control samples from healthy donors and cancer patients. Sequenced by immunoSEQ multiplex PCR; TCRdb stores in-frame clones only, minus some. The sample records 200,000 to 250,000 clones, 85% to 95% being singletons. Source material: blood. These receptors came from a man aged 45-65 years in good health.

The chain links TRBV7-9 to TRBJ2-1; 7 bases are a match to TRBD1. Per the germline V gene, CDR1 is SEHNR and CDR2 is FQNEAQ (reference sequence). The CDR3 totals 14 residues. Unmatched junction bases numbered 8, after V lost 5 bases and J lost 7 bases. For the CDR3, the DNA is TGTGCCAGCAGCCCCTGGGACAGTTCTAATGAGCAGTTCTTC. This codes for CASSPWDSSNEQFF.

The V gene is TRBV6-8, the J gene TRBJ2-2; D is perhaps TRBD1 (5 bases). Germline V gene lookup returns CDR1 MNHGY and CDR2 SAAAGT. The CDR3 has 17 residues. Trimming left V 2 bases short and J 4 bases short, with 17 bases between. The DNA of the CDR3 is TGTGCCAGCAGTTACGAGACAGCAGTCCTTACCACCGGGGAGCTGTTTTTT. It is translated as CASSYETAVLTTGELFF.

The rearrangement uses TRBV19 and TRBJ2-1; D is unresolved. V gave up 5 bases and J gave up 7 bases, with 9 bases separating them. CDR3 length: 12 residues. Germline values: CDR1 LNHDA, CDR2 SQIVND (reference sequence). Here the CDR3 reads CASSLTWNEQFF. CDR3 nucleotides: TGTGCCAGTAGTTTGACGTGGAATGAGCAGTTCTTC.

The rearrangement uses TRBV24-1 and TRBJ1-1, with a weak D call TRBD1 (5 bases). Trimming took off 7 bases at V and 8 bases at J, with 16 bases between the two ends. The CDR3 has 13 amino acids. The V gene's germline CDR1 is KGHDR and CDR2 SFDVKD. In nucleotides, the CDR3 is TGTGCCACCAGCCGGCAGGGCGGGACGGAAGCTTTCTTT. Its translation: CATSRQGGTEAFF.

This chain connects TRBV5-1 to TRBJ1-5, with D perhaps matching TRBD1 (6 bases). The germline gives CDR1 SGHRS, CDR2 YFSETQ. The CDR3 is 13 amino acids. V was trimmed by 5 bases and J by 3 bases, leaving 9 bases between them. In nucleotides, the CDR3 is TGCGCCAGCAGACAGGGATTCAATCAGCCCCAGCATTTT. Residues: CASRQGFNQPQHF.

The chain employs TRBV19 and TRBJ2-5, with D perhaps TRBD2 (5 bases). Germline V gene data show CDR1 as LNHDA and CDR2 as SQIVND (reference sequence). This CDR3 contains 14 residues. The V and J ends lost 3 bases and 5 bases respectively, with 13 bases between them. DNA of the CDR3: TGTGCCAGTAGTATGCGAGGGATGGGGGAGACCCAGTACTTC. Translating gives CASSMRGMGETQYF.

The chain has TRBV5-1 and TRBJ2-7, with D perhaps TRBD1 (6 bases). This CDR3 has 15 amino acids. Germline V gene sequence: CDR1 SGHRS, CDR2 YFSETQ. Trimming pared 4 bases from V and 2 bases from J, leaving 16 bases between. CDR3 sequence: CASSPFDRRTYEQYF. Here the CDR3 DNA reads TGCGCCAGCAGCCCCTTTGACAGGAGAACCTACGAGCAGTACTTC.

CDR3 in amino acids: CASSPQGSTDTQYF. The CDR3 DNA reads TGTGCCAGCAGCCCCCAGGGTTCAACAGATACGCAGTATTTT. V and J are TRBV11-2 and TRBJ2-3; weak D call: TRBD1 (5 bases). The V end was cut by 5 bases, the J end by 3 bases, with 12 bases between. Germline V gene sequence: CDR1 SGHAT, CDR2 FQNNGV. The CDR3 loop spans 14 amino acids.

This chain joins TRBV11-2 and TRBJ2-1, with TRBD1 matching over 8 bases. The CDR3 consists of 13 residues. V was clipped by 4 bases and J by 8 bases; unmatched bases: 4. The germline V gene encodes CDR1 SGHAT and CDR2 FQNNGV. The CDR3 bases are TGTGCCAGCAGCTCCCAGGGGGCAGATGAGCAGTTCTTC. Residues: CASSSQGADEQFF.

The chain employs TRBV10-1 and TRBJ2-2, with TRBD2 matching over 9 bases. The J segment lost 2 bases and the V segment lost 2 bases, leaving 3 bases of the junction unmatched. CDR1 WNHNN and CDR2 SYGVQD come from the germline V gene (reference sequence). The length of the CDR3 is 16 residues. The CDR3 DNA follows: TGCGCCAGCAGTGAGATAGCGGGGGCAAACACCGGGGAGCTGTTTTTT. It yields the protein CASSEIAGANTGELFF.

This chain joins TRBV2 and TRBJ1-2; 7 nucleotides match TRBD1. CDR1 SNHLY and CDR2 FYNNEI come from the germline V gene. The trim removed 6 bases at V and 8 bases at J, leaving 18 bases unmatched. The CDR3 consists of 16 residues. The CDR3 DNA reads TGTGCCAGCAGAAAGGGGGGAGGGGGCCGGTTCGAGGGCTACACCTTC. It is translated as CASRKGGGGRFEGYTF.

The genes are TRBV5-8 and TRBJ2-1, with D unresolved. Germline loops: CDR1 SGHTS, CDR2 YDEGEE. The CDR3 is 14 residues long. Trimming pared 0 bases from V and 9 bases from J, leaving 13 bases between. The CDR3 here is CASSLDLLWGEQFF. DNA for the CDR3: TGTGCCAGCAGCTTGGACCTTCTCTGGGGTGAGCAGTTCTTC.

V and J are TRBV10-3 and TRBJ2-1; D not resolved. This CDR3 is built from 12 residues. Germline lookup yields CDR1 ENHRY and CDR2 SYGVKD. V lost 0 bases and J 8 bases, leaving 5 bases between the germline ends. CDR3 sequence (DNA): TGTGCCATCAGTGAGTCAGGCTATGAGCAGTTCTTC. Translated: CAISESGYEQFF.

The V and J genes are TRBV7-2 and TRBJ2-5; D assignment may be TRBD1 or TRBD2 (6 bases each). The CDR3 spans 14 residues. The germline V and J ends were trimmed by 5 bases and 5 bases, with 15 bases remaining between them. Germline CDR1 reads SGHTA; CDR2 reads FQGNSA. The CDR3 sequence: CASSLPGAGETQYF. CDR3 DNA: TGTGCCAGCAGCCTGCCAGGGGCGGGGGAGACCCAGTACTTC.

Worth noting for this clone: The junction differs from germline at one of its ends, possibly a read error. The V gene is TRBV7-7, the J gene TRBJ2-5, with 7 bases identical to TRBD1. The CDR3 has 15 amino acids. The V gene's germline CDR1 is SSHAT and CDR2 FNYEAQ (reference sequence). The CDR3 loop reads CASSLENRGVLAQYF. In DNA, the CDR3 is TGTGCTAGCAGCTTGGAGAACAGGGGTGTTTTGGCCCAGTACTTC.

CDR3 sequence reads: CASSPRIESGDEQFF. CDR3 in DNA: TGTGCCAGCTCACCAAGGATCGAATCGGGCGATGAGCAGTTCTTC. The J gene is TRBJ2-1, the V gene TRBV18; D is unresolved. Trimming took 2 bases from V and 8 from J, leaving 16 bases between them. Germline V gene data show CDR1 as KGHSH and CDR2 as LQKENI. There are 15 residues in the CDR3.

The CDR3 loop reads CASSGRDTEAFF. The CDR3 nucleotides are TGTGCCAGCAGCGGGAGGGACACTGAAGCTTTCTTT. The chain couples TRBV9 to TRBJ1-1, with unresolved D. Trimming shortened V by 3 bases and J by 3 bases, and 6 bases separated the two germline ends. Germline CDR1 is SGDLS and CDR2 is YYNGEE. The CDR3 has 12 amino acids.

This sequence joins TRBV23-1 and TRBJ1-5; no clear D. TRBV23-1 is known as an ORF, though its function is uncertain. V was trimmed by 0 bases and J by 5 bases, leaving 11 bases between them. CDR3 length: 15 residues. The CDR3 loop reads CASSQSIGGDQPQHF. The CDR3 DNA sequence: TGCGCCAGCAGTCAATCTATCGGTGGAGATCAGCCCCAGCATTTT.

The chain carries TRBV19 and TRBJ1-2; D might be TRBD1 (5 bases). Trimming removed 5 bases from V and 7 bases from J, with 23 bases in between. Per the germline V gene, CDR1 is LNHDA and CDR2 is SQIVND (reference sequence). The CDR3 loop spans 16 amino acids. The CDR3 DNA reads TGTGCCAGTAGTCTCGAGGGACTGGAGGGTCCTCCTGGCTACACCTTC. This encodes CASSLEGLEGPPGYTF.

The chain recombines TRBV28 with TRBJ2-7; 7 nucleotides agree with TRBD2. CDR1 is MDHEN and CDR2 is SYDVKM in the germline V gene. V lost 6 bases to trimming and J lost 2 bases; unmatched junction nucleotides: 7. This CDR3 is built from 14 residues. Here the CDR3 DNA reads TGTGCCAGCAGAATTTCGGGGGGTGCCTACGAGCAGTACTTC. Residues: CASRISGGAYEQYF.

This chain links TRBV5-4 with TRBJ1-4; tentatively, D is TRBD1 (6 bases). Trimming stripped 1 base from V and 8 bases from J, with 12 bases between. The CDR3 totals 14 residues. Germline CDR1 and CDR2: SGHNT and YYREEE (reference sequence). The CDR3 reads CASSLKTGDEKLFF. CDR3 nucleotide sequence: TGTGCCAGCAGCTTGAAGACAGGCGACGAAAAACTGTTTTTT.

The chain employs TRBV7-3 and TRBJ1-1; 7 bases line up with TRBD1. Germline V lookup: CDR1 SGHTA, CDR2 FQGTGA. Germline trimming cut 1 base from V and 1 base from J; bases unmatched to any gene: 6. The CDR3 consists of 16 residues. In DNA form, the CDR3 reads TGTGCCAGCAGCTTAAGAGGACCAGGGGGGAACACTGAAGCTTTCTTT. It is translated as CASSLRGPGGNTEAFF.

This chain uses TRBV19 with TRBJ2-1, with TRBD1 matching 7 bases. With V trimmed by 3 bases and J by 4 bases, 3 bases remained unmatched. The CDR3 is made up of 14 amino acids. The germline V gene has CDR1 LNHDA and CDR2 SQIVND (reference sequence). This CDR3 is CASSMGTAYNEQFF. The CDR3 DNA reads TGTGCCAGTAGTATGGGGACAGCTTACAATGAGCAGTTCTTC.

The genes are TRBV5-1 and TRBJ1-2; D remains unclear. The CDR3 length is 15 residues. The V and J ends lost 0 bases and 7 bases respectively, with 16 bases between them. Germline V CDR1 and CDR2: SGHRS, YFSETQ. The DNA for the CDR3 is TGCGCCAGCAGCTTGGAGGGATCCTCCGGGAGTGGCTACACCTTC. Amino acids: CASSLEGSSGSGYTF.